The entry below describes one TCR beta chain. The clone's antigen remains unknown. Base qualities are not at hand, and no much larger clone is one base apart. V is reduced by 3 bases and J by 8 bases, leaving a spacing of 8 bases between them. The CDR3 contains 12 residues, cysteine and phenylalanine counted. Of all the DNA, just the CDR3 is kept, 36 bases in frame from base 1. CDR1 LNHDA and CDR2 SQIVND are derived from the germline V gene (reference sequence). Unstimulated PBMCs, after thawing, were stained for CD3, CD4 and CD8 and then FACS-sorted into CD3+CD4+ and CD3+CD8+ populations. All 8 studied subjects were randomized to withdrawal of immunosuppression. The Qiagen DNeasy Blood and Tissue Kit was used for genomic DNA isolation. The data derive from a study of T cell clones after liver transplantation (dated by TCRdb to between 2018 and 2021). As for the study more broadly: The samples were obtained from ITN030ST, a randomized trial that attempted immunosuppression withdrawal within 2 years after liver transplantation. Donor-reactive T cell clones were identified by TCRbeta sequencing following a pre-transplant mixed lymphocyte reaction and were subsequently tracked in post-transplant blood. Third party-reactive TCRbeta sequences from pre-transplant MLRs were also identified as an antigen-independent comparator for donor-reactive sequences. Three of the eight recipients were HCV-positive; the others were transplanted for non-autoimmune, non-viral indications. No induction therapy was given to the subjects, and standard immunosuppression was administered until randomization at 12-24 months post-transplant. Tolerance meant complete immunosuppression withdrawal for at least one year without liver enzymes rising beyond twice the upper limit of normal. Blood samples were collected pre-transplant, then pre-randomization ahead of withdrawal, and finally post-randomization once withdrawal had either been completed or failed. The studied cohort comprised 8 liver transplant recipients, 3 classified as tolerant and 5 as non-tolerant.

High-throughput TCRbeta CDR3 sequencing of frozen genomic DNA was performed by immunoSEQ, with PCR amplification, mapping, bias correction and internal controls included. The source study handled its data this way. Productive rearrangements were kept, and unique TCRbeta sequences were defined by CDR3 nucleotide sequence plus V and J gene. Donor-reactive sequences required at least 5-fold expansion in CFSE-low cells versus unstimulated pre-transplant cells and at least 0.01% frequency. Per-subject minimum frequency thresholds, based on the lowest-template unstimulated sample, ensured at least 90% detection power. Jensen-Shannon divergence between the top 1000 TCRbeta sequences post- versus pre-transplant served as the measure of repertoire turnover. Two-sided Fisher's exact tests were used to test for changes in the detection of donor-reactive sequences. Not all clones reach the TCRdb copy of this immuneACCESS table, which keeps in-frame sequences only. Checked studies attribute under half of the gap to unresolved V genes and leave the rest unexplained. The V and J calls and clone size were taken over from that table, and D and trimming were inferred from the DNA. In all, the sample holds some 57,000 clones, and 70% to 75% of those were seen once. Around 9.6% of the sample comes from the top ten.

General conclusions and limits of the study: Donor-reactive sequences decreased more than third party-reactive sequences, which suggests partial antigen-specific deletion that was not related to withdrawal success. Conclusions were preliminary, limited by small, heterogeneous patient numbers and non-standardized post-transplant time points. In a couple of subjects, low numbers of available donor cells limited the measurable donor-reactive repertoire. Circulating donor-reactive CD4 TCRbeta sequences fell significantly post-transplant in most of the 8 subjects, irrespective of tolerance or HCV status. Because no allograft tissue specimens were available, donor-reactive T cells may have migrated into the graft instead of being deleted. When repertoire turnover was accounted for, significantly reduced detection of donor-reactive sequences was found in 7 of 8 subjects for CD4 and in 8 of 8 subjects for CD8.

This TCR was recovered from a human patient who received a liver transplant. Following a transplant, some T lymphocytes may have been derived from the graft donor. The sequences come from CD4+ T cells from blood, collected at the 22-month timepoint. In this chain, TRBV19 is recombined with TRBJ2-4, with a tentative D call of TRBD1 or TRBD2, each matching 5 bases. The CDR3 region has the sequence CASSMVGDIQYF. The bases are TGTGCCAGTAGTATGGTGGGGGACATTCAGTACTTC.